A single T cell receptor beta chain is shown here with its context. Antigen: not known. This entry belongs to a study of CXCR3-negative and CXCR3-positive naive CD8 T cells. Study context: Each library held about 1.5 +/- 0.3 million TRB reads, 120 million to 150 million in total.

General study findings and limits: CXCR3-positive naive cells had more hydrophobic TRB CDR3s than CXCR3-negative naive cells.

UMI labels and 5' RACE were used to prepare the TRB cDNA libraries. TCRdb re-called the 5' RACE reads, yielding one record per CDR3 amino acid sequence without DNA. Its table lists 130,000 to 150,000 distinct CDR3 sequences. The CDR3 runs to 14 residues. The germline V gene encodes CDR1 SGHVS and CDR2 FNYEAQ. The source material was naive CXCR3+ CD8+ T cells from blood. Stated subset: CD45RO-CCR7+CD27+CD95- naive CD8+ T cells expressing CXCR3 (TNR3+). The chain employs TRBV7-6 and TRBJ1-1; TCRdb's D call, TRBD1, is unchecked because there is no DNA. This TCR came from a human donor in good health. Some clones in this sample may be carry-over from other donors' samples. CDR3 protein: CASSSGQGATEAFF. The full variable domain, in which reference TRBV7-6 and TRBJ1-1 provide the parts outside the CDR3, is GAGVSQSPRYKVTKRGQDVALRCDPISGHVSLYWYRQALGQGPEFLTYFNYEAQQDKSGLPNDRFSAERPEGSISTLTIQRTEQRDSAMYRCASSSGQGATEAFFGQGTRLTVV.